These 16 T cell receptor beta chains share one sample of origin, sequenced in a study of T cell changes during pregnancy in multiple sclerosis. Sequenced by immunoSEQ multiplex PCR; TCRdb stores in-frame clones only, minus some. This sample has roughly 70,000 clones, with roughly nine tenths found just once. The sequencing here drew on peripheral blood, taken before pregnancy. Source of these receptors: a female donor with multiple sclerosis, enrolled in a pregnancy study.

This clone has only one observation. The rearrangement joins TRBV9 to TRBJ1-1; D may be TRBD1 (6 bases). CDR3 size: 14 residues. The germline V gene encodes CDR1 SGDLS and CDR2 YYNGEE. Deletions cut 3 bases from V and 3 bases from J, with 12 bases between. This CDR3 is CASSGEQGHTEAFF. DNA for the CDR3: TGTGCCAGCAGCGGAGAGCAGGGGCACACTGAAGCTTTCTTT.

This clone was observed a few times. The sample holds other DNA sequences that translate to the same CDR3. CDR3 amino acids: CASSPSGQGNGYTF. CDR3 coding DNA: TGTGCCAGCTCACCTAGCGGACAGGGTAACGGCTACACCTTC. J is TRBJ1-2 and V is TRBV18, with 8 bases fitting TRBD1. V lost 3 bases, J lost 8 bases, and 8 bases stayed unmatched. The CDR3 has 14 residues. Looked up from germline, CDR1 is KGHSH and CDR2 is LQKENI.

The genes are TRBV5-8 and TRBJ2-5; TRBD1 might be the D (5 bases). CDR1 SGHTS and CDR2 YDEGEE come from the germline V gene. There are 15 residues in the CDR3. Trimming stripped 3 bases from V and 2 bases from J, with 14 bases between. In DNA form, the CDR3 reads TGTGCCAGCAGCTCAGGGCTTCGCCCTCAAGAGACCCAGTACTTC. This codes for CASSSGLRPQETQYF.

This clone was observed a handful of times. This chain links TRBV19 with TRBJ1-5; 8 bases match TRBD1. J lost 7 bases, V lost 10 bases, and 9 bases had no gene match. The germline V gene has CDR1 LNHDA and CDR2 SQIVND (reference sequence). CDR3 length: 13 amino acids. CDR3: CATFGQGGQPQHF. The CDR3 bases are TGTGCCACCTTCGGACAGGGCGGGCAGCCCCAGCATTTT.

The rearrangement uses TRBV7-7 and TRBJ1-4; TRBD1 aligns across 10 bases. Germline V CDR1 and CDR2: SSHAT, FNYEAQ (reference sequence). This CDR3 has 15 amino acids. Trimming at V came to 3 bases and at J to 5 bases, leaving 3 bases not matched to a gene. In DNA form, the CDR3 reads TGTGCCAGCAGCTTGGGGACAGGGGAAAATGAAAAACTGTTTTTT. This gives the protein CASSLGTGENEKLFF.

V is TRBV30 and J is TRBJ2-5; weak D call: TRBD1 (5 bases). The germline V gene encodes CDR1 GTSNPN and CDR2 SVGIG (reference sequence). Trimming stripped 4 bases from V and 5 bases from J, with 20 bases between. This CDR3 spans 15 amino acids. Here the CDR3 DNA reads TGTGCCTGGATTCCCGGACAACTACAGAAGGAGACCCAGTACTTC. Amino acids: CAWIPGQLQKETQYF.

This chain links TRBV18 with TRBJ2-6, with TRBD1 matching 8 bases. Germline V gene sequence: CDR1 KGHSH, CDR2 LQKENI. V was clipped by 3 bases and J by 2 bases; unmatched bases: 3. The CDR3 runs 16 residues. CDR3 nucleotides: TGTGCCAGCTCACCGCAGACAGGGGCTGGGGCCAACGTCCTGACTTTC. It codes for CASSPQTGAGANVLTF.

The chain couples TRBV10-2 to TRBJ1-1, with 7 bases aligning to TRBD1. CDR3 length equals 18 residues. CDR1 WSHSY and CDR2 SAAADI come from the germline V gene. The ends lost 4 bases at V and 0 bases at J; junction bases unmatched: 14. The CDR3 region is CASSVSGGTDLLNTEAFF. As DNA, the CDR3 is TGCGCCAGCAGTGTCTCTGGGGGGACAGACCTTTTGAACACTGAAGCTTTCTTT.

The CDR3 DNA reads TGTGCCAGCAGCTCTCAGGATAGCAATCAGCCCCAGCATTTT. It is translated as CASSSQDSNQPQHF. J is TRBJ1-5 and V is TRBV7-9; unclear D gene. CDR3 length equals 14 residues. V lost 4 bases and J lost 0, with 7 bases in between. Germline CDR1 and CDR2: SEHNR and FQNEAQ (reference sequence).

The chain joins TRBV5-6 to TRBJ1-1, with TRBD1 matching over 8 bases. The CDR3 consists of 12 residues. Germline CDR1 is SGHDT and CDR2 is YYEEEE. V was pared by 5 bases and J by 5 bases, with 2 bases of the junction left unmatched. This CDR3 reads CASSWDRTEAFF. Written as DNA, the CDR3 is TGTGCCAGCAGTTGGGACAGGACTGAAGCTTTCTTT.

The CDR3 loop reads CASSSTFWRATNEKLFF. Here the CDR3 DNA reads TGTGCCAGCAGCTCCACTTTCTGGAGGGCAACTAATGAAAAACTGTTTTTT. The chain links TRBV7-9 to TRBJ1-4; D call uncertain. Germline V gene sequence: CDR1 SEHNR, CDR2 FQNEAQ (reference sequence). The CDR3 consists of 17 residues. Between the trimmed V and J ends, which lost 4 bases and 0 bases, there was a span of 15 bases.

This chain uses TRBV30 with TRBJ2-1; a weak D match, TRBD2 (5 bases). This CDR3 region has 11 residues. Trimming shortened V by 4 bases and J by 5 bases, and 6 bases separated the two germline ends. Germline assignment: CDR1 GTSNPN and CDR2 SVGIG (reference sequence). The DNA of the CDR3 is TGTGCCTGGATGCGGGACAATGAGCAGTTCTTC. Translation gives CAWMRDNEQFF.

This clone was detected only once. The rearrangement links TRBV30 to TRBJ2-2, with 10 positions matching TRBD2. V gave up 0 bases and J gave up 6 bases; unmatched junction bases: 13. The CDR3 totals 18 residues. CDR1 is GTSNPN, CDR2 SVGIG, per germline (reference sequence). In nucleotides, the CDR3 is TGTGCCTGGAGTGTATGGCTAGCGGGGGCCCTTGGGGCCGGGGAGCTGTTTTTT. As protein: CAWSVWLAGALGAGELFF.

The J gene is TRBJ1-4, the V gene TRBV30; tentative D call: TRBD1 (5 bases). Germline CDR1 and CDR2: GTSNPN and SVGIG (reference sequence). Trimming took 2 bases from V and 0 from J, leaving 10 bases between them. The CDR3 covers 15 residues. The CDR3 nucleotides read TGTGCCTGGAGTCCACCAGGGACAACTAATGAAAAACTGTTTTTT. Protein: CAWSPPGTTNEKLFF.

V is TRBV9 and J is TRBJ2-1, with TRBD2 identical over 11 bases. The CDR3 runs to 15 residues. Looked up from germline, CDR1 is SGDLS and CDR2 is YYNGEE. V was clipped by 2 bases and J by 8 bases; unmatched bases: 6. CDR3 sequence reads: CASSVLAGGGDEQFF. The CDR3 DNA is TGTGCCAGCAGCGTTCTAGCGGGAGGAGGGGATGAGCAGTTCTTC. Variable domain in full (rest from reference TRBV9 and TRBJ2-1): DSGVTQTPKHLITATGQRVTLRCSPRSGDLSVYWYQQSLDQGLQFLIQYYNGEERAKGNILERFSAQQFPDLHSELNLSSLELGDSALYFCASSVLAGGGDEQFFGPGTRLTVL.

The rearrangement links TRBV5-1 to TRBJ2-7, with D perhaps TRBD2 (5 bases). Per germline, CDR1 SGHRS and CDR2 YFSETQ. The V gene lost 7 bases and the J gene lost 2 bases, with 10 bases spanning the gap. CDR3 size: 12 residues. CDR3 protein: CASSGMTYEQYF. CDR3 nucleotides: TGCGCCAGCTCGGGGATGACCTACGAGCAGTACTTC.